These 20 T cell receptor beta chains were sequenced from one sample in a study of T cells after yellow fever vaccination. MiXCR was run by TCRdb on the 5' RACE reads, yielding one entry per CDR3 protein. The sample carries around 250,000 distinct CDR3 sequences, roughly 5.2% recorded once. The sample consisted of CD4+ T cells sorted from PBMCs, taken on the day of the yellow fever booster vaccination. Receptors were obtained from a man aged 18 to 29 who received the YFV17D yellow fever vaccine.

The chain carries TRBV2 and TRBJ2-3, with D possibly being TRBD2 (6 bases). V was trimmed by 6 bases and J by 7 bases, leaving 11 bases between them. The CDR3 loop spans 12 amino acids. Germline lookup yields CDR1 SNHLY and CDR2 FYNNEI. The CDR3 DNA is TGTGCCAGCAGGCGGGACCTTAATACGCAGTATTTT. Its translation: CASRRDLNTQYF.

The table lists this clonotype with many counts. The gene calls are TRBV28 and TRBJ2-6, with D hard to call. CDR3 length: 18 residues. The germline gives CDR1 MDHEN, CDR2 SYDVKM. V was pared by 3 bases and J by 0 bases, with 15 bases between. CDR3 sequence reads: CASSFLWFGTSGANVLTF. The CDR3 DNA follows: TGTGCCAGCAGTTTTCTCTGGTTCGGAACCTCTGGGGCCAACGTCCTGACTTTC.

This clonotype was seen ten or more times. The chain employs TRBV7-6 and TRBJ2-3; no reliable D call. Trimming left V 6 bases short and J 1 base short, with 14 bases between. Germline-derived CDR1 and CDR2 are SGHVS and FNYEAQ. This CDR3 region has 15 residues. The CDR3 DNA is TGTGCCAGCAGTCGCAAGGGTTGGGGCACAGATACGCAGTATTTT. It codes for CASSRKGWGTDTQYF. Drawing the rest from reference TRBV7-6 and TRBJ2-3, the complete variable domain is GAGVSQSPRYKVTKRGQDVALRCDPISGHVSLYWYRQALGQGPEFLTYFNYEAQQDKSGLPNDRFSAERPEGSISTLTIQRTEQRDSAMYRCASSRKGWGTDTQYFGPGTRLTVL.

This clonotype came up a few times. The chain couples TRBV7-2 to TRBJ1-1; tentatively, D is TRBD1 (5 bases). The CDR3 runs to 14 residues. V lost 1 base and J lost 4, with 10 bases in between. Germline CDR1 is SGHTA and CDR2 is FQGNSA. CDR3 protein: CASSLDAGTTEAFF. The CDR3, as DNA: TGTGCCAGCAGCTTAGATGCAGGGACCACTGAAGCTTTCTTT.

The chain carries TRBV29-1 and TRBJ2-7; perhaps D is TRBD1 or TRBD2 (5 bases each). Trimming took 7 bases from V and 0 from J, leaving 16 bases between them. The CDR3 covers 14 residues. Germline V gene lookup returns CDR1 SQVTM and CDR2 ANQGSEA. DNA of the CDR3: TGCAGCGCTTCCGTCTGGGGGTCCTCCTACGAGCAGTACTTC. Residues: CSASVWGSSYEQYF.

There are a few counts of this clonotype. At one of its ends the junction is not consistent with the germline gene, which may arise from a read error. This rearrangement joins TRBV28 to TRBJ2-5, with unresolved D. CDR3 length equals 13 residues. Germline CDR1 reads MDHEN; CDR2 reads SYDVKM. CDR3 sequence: CASSSGPQGTQYF. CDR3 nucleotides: TGTGCCAGCAGTTCCGGTCCCCAAGGGACCCAGTACTTC.

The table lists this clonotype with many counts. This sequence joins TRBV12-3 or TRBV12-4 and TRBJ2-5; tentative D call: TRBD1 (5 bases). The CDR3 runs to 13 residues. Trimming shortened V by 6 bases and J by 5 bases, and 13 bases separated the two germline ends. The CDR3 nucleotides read TGTGCCAGCAGCACCACAGGATCGGAGACCCAGTACTTC. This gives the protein CASSTTGSETQYF.

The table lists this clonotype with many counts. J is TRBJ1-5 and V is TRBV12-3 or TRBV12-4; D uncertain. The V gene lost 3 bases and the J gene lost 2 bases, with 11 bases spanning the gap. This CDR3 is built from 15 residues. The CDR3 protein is CASSFLTVGNQPQHF. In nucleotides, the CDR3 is TGTGCCAGCAGTTTCTTAACGGTCGGCAATCAGCCCCAGCATTTT.

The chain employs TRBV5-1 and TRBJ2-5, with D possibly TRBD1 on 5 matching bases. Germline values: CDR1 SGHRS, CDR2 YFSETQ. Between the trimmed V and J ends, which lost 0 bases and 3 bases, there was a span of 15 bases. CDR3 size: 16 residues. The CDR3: CASSLGQSTEKETQYF. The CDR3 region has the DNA TGCGCCAGCAGCTTGGGACAGTCCACGGAGAAAGAGACCCAGTACTTC.

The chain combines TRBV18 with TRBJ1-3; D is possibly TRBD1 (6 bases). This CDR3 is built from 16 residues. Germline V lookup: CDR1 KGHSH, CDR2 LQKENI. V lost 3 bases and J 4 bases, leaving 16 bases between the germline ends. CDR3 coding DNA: TGTGCCAGCTCACCCTTCGTGGCAGGGGACGGAAACACCATATATTTT. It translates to CASSPFVAGDGNTIYF.

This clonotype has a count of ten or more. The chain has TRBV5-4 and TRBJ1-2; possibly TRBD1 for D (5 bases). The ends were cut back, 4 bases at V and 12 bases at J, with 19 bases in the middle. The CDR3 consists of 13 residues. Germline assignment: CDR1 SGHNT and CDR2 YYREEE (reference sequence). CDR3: CASSPDSTSENTF. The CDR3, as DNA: TGTGCCAGCAGCCCCGACAGCACAAGCGAGAACACCTTC.

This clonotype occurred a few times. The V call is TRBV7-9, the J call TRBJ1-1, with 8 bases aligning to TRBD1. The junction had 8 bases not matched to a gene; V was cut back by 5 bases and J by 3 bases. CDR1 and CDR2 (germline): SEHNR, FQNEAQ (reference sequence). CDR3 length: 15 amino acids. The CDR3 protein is CASSPQQGGDTEAFF. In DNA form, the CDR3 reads TGTGCCAGCAGCCCTCAACAGGGGGGTGACACTGAAGCTTTCTTT.

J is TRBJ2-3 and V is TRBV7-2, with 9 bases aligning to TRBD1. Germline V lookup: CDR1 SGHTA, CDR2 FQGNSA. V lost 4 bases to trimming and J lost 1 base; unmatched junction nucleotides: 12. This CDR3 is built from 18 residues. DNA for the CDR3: TGTGCCAGCAGCTACCTACCGGATACAGGGGGCGGCACAGATACGCAGTATTTT. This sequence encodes CASSYLPDTGGGTDTQYF.

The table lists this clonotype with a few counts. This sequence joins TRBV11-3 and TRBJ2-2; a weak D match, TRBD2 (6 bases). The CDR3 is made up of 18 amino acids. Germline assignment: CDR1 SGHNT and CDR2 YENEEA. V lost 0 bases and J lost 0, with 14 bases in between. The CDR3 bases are TGTGCCAGCAGCTTAGATCAGGGCGGGACGGCGAACACCGGGGAGCTGTTTTTT. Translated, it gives CASSLDQGGTANTGELFF.

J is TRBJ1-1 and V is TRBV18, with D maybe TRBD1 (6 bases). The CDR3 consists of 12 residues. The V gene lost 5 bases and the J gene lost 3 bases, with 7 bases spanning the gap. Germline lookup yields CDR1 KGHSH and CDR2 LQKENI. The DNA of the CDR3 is TGTGCCAGCTCAAGACAGGACACTGAAGCTTTCTTT. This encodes CASSRQDTEAFF.

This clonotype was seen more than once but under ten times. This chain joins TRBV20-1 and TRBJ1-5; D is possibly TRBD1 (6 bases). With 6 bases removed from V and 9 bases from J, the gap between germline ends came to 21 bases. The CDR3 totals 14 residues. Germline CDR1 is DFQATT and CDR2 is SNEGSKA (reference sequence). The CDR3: CSAPPAGEDRPQHF. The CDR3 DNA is TGCAGTGCCCCCCCCGCAGGGGAGGACAGGCCCCAGCATTTT.

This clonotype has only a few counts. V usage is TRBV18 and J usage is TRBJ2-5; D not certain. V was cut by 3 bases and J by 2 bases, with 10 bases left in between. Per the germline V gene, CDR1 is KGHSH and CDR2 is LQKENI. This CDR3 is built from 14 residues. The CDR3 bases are TGTGCCAGCTCACCCTTGTACGGACAAGAGACCCAGTACTTC. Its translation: CASSPLYGQETQYF.

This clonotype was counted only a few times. CDR3 coding DNA: TGTGCCAGCAAGGATGCATCATGGGGCACAGATACGCAGTATTTT. It is translated as CASKDASWGTDTQYF. The chain combines TRBV2 with TRBJ2-3; no definite D call. The CDR3 runs to 15 residues. Germline assignment: CDR1 SNHLY and CDR2 FYNNEI. Trimming shortened V by 7 bases and J by 1 base, and 15 bases separated the two germline ends.

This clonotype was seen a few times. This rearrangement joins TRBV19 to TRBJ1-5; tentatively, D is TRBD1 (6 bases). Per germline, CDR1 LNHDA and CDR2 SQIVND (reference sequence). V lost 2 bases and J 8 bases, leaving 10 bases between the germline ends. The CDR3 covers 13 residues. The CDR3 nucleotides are TGTGCCAGTAGTATAACAGGGATAGAGCCCCAGCATTTT. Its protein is CASSITGIEPQHF.

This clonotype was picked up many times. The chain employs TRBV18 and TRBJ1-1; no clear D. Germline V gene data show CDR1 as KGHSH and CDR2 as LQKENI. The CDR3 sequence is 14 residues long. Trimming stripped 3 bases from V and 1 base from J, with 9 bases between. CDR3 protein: CASSPSTGNTEAFF. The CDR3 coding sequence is TGTGCCAGCTCACCCAGCACGGGGAACACTGAAGCTTTCTTT. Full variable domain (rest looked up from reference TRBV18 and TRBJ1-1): NAGVMQNPRHLVRRRGQEARLRCSPMKGHSHVYWYRQLPEEGLKFMVYLQKENIIDESGMPKERFSAEFPKEGPSILRIQQVVRGDSAAYFCASSPSTGNTEAFFGQGTRLTVV.